This is a list of T cell receptor beta chains from one sample in a study of PD-1 and CTLA-4 blockade in melanoma. Generated by immunoSEQ multiplex PCR, the TCRdb table keeps only in-frame clones and is missing some. The profile shows about 16,000 clones, less than 85% of them singletons. The sequencing here drew on CD8+ T cells from peripheral blood, taken from a patient given anti-PD-1 treatment. The receptors here all came from a human donor with melanoma. Each CDR3 is given with its conserved first and last residue. D genes are given only for firm matches. Clone size appears in some rows only: once, few, many, or a class for an expanded clone.

len	v_gene	d_gene	abundance	j_gene	CDR3nt	CDR3aa
13	TRBV7-9	NA	NA	TRBJ2-7	TGTGCCAGCAGCTCGCGGGACGAAGGATTGCAGTACTTC	CASSSRDEGLQYF
16	TRBV28	NA	NA	TRBJ2-7	TGTGCCAGCAGTTCACAAAATATCTTGGGACACTACGAGCAGTACTTC	CASSSQNILGHYEQYF
15	TRBV7-9	NA	NA	TRBJ1-1	TGTGCCAGCAGCTTCCTTTTGCCAGGGGTAACTGAAGCTTTCTTT	CASSFLLPGVTEAFF
14	TRBV6-5	NA	few	TRBJ2-7	TGTGCCAGCAGCTCCCTTACAGGGTCCTACGAGCAGTACTTC	CASSSLTGSYEQYF
12	TRBV27	NA	NA	TRBJ1-5	TGTGCCAGCAGTTTATTCAATCAGCCCCAGCATTTT	CASSLFNQPQHF
15	TRBV4-1	TRBD1	few	TRBJ1-5	TGCGCCAGCAGCCAGGCTTCCACAGGGGATCAGCCCCAGCATTTT	CASSQASTGDQPQHF
15	TRBV4-1	NA	few	TRBJ2-1	TGCGCCAGCAGCCAAGAGGTACTAGCAGACAATGAGCAGTTCTTC	CASSQEVLADNEQFF
13	TRBV10-1	NA	NA	TRBJ2-1	TGCGCCAGCAGTGACAGGGAGTGGAATGAGCAGTTCTTC	CASSDREWNEQFF
15	TRBV27	TRBD1	NA	TRBJ2-2	TGTGCCAGCAGTTGGGACAGGGGTGGCACCGGGGAGCTGTTTTTT	CASSWDRGGTGELFF
10	TRBV6-5	NA	NA	TRBJ1-1	TGTGCCAGCAGGTTAGGGGTTTGTTTCTTT	CASRLGVCFF
16	TRBV10-3	TRBD1	NA	TRBJ1-2	TGTGCCATCAGCCGAACTCTCCAGGGGGATAACTATGGCTACACCTTC	CAISRTLQGDNYGYTF
13	TRBV7-8	NA	NA	TRBJ2-2	TGTGCCAGCCAACAGGCGAACACCGGGGAGCTGTTTTTT	CASQQANTGELFF
14	TRBV5-1	NA	NA	TRBJ2-7	TGCGCCAGCAGCTTGGGTGACTGGCCCTACGAGCAGTACTTC	CASSLGDWPYEQYF
15	TRBV3-1/TRBV3-2	TRBD2	NA	TRBJ2-1	TGTGCCAGCACCCGAACTAGCGGGAGTGCGAATGAGCAGTTCTTC	CASTRTSGSANEQFF
14	TRBV2	TRBD1	NA	TRBJ2-2	TGTGCCAGCAAGAGGACAGGGGACACCGGGGAGCTGTTTTTT	CASKRTGDTGELFF
15	TRBV7-2	NA	NA	TRBJ1-5	TGTGCCAGCAGCTCGGACGGACATAGCAATCAGCCCCAGCATTTT	CASSSDGHSNQPQHF
18	TRBV5-5	TRBD2	once	TRBJ2-3	TGTGCCAGCAGCTTGGATGGGACTAGCGGGGGGGTGACAGATACGCAGTATTTT	CASSLDGTSGGVTDTQYF
16	TRBV4-2	NA	NA	TRBJ1-4	TGTGCCAGCAGCCTAATGTCCGGGCCGACTAATGAAAAACTGTTTTTT	CASSLMSGPTNEKLFF
13	TRBV2	NA	medium-sized	TRBJ1-6	TGTGCCAGCAGTGCAGGGGTAGGCTCACCCCTCCACTTT	CASSAGVGSPLHF
16	TRBV11-3	TRBD2	NA	TRBJ2-7	TGTGCCAGCAGCCACCGGACTAGCGGGCCCTCCTACGAGCAGTACTTC	CASSHRTSGPSYEQYF
16	TRBV19	TRBD1	NA	TRBJ1-1	TGTGCCAGTAGTGTCTCTCCCGGGACAGCGAACACTGAAGCTTTCTTT	CASSVSPGTANTEAFF
14	TRBV4-1	NA	NA	TRBJ1-2	TGCGCCAGCAGCCAAGCAGGTTCCCTTAATGGCTACACCTTC	CASSQAGSLNGYTF
15	TRBV11-3	NA	NA	TRBJ1-1	TGTGCCAGCAGCCGAGTGGACAAGACTAACACTGAAGCTTTCTTT	CASSRVDKTNTEAFF
12	TRBV7-9	NA	NA	TRBJ2-1	TGTGCCGTCGGGGCGTTATACAATGAGCAGTTCTTC	CAVGALYNEQFF
16	TRBV7-9	NA	NA	TRBJ1-5	TGTGCCAGCAGCTCGACCTTGGGGAGCAGCAATCAGCCCCAGCATTTT	CASSSTLGSSNQPQHF
13	TRBV6-5	TRBD1	once	TRBJ1-1	TGTGCCAGCAGTTACTCCGGACAGGGTGAAGCTTTCTTT	CASSYSGQGEAFF
13	TRBV6-6	NA	once	TRBJ2-1	TGTGCCAGCACGAACGTTTTCTACAATGAGCAGTTCTTC	CASTNVFYNEQFF
16	TRBV7-9	NA	once	TRBJ2-2	TGTGCCAGCAGCTTCTCGGGGCAGGCGAACACCGGGGAGCTGTTTTTT	CASSFSGQANTGELFF
14	TRBV2	TRBD2	NA	TRBJ2-1	TGTGCCTGGAGGAGCGGGGGGCCAAGAGATGAGCAGTTCTTC	CAWRSGGPRDEQFF
15	TRBV6-1	TRBD1	once	TRBJ1-2	TGTGCCAGCAGTGAAGGGCCAGGGGGCAACTATGGCTACACCTTC	CASSEGPGGNYGYTF
16	TRBV15	NA	NA	TRBJ1-1	TGTGCCACCAGCAGAGAGGGCGGGCAGGGAGACACTGAAGCTTTCTTT	CATSREGGQGDTEAFF
15	TRBV14	NA	NA	TRBJ2-1	TGTGCCAGCAGCCAAGATGGGAGGCAATACAATGAGCAGTTCTTC	CASSQDGRQYNEQFF
13	TRBV2	NA	NA	TRBJ2-3	TGTGCCAGCAGTGAGGCAGGGGAAGATACGCAGTATTTT	CASSEAGEDTQYF
15	TRBV24-1	NA	few	TRBJ2-2	TGTGCCACCAGTGATCTGATGGGGAACACCGGGGAGCTGTTTTTT	CATSDLMGNTGELFF
13	TRBV2	NA	NA	TRBJ1-1	TGTGCCAGCAGTGAAGGGTCGAACACTGAAGCTTTCTTT	CASSEGSNTEAFF
13	TRBV27	NA	few	TRBJ1-1	TGTGCCAGCAGTTTATACAAGAACACTGAAGCTTTCTTT	CASSLYKNTEAFF
14	TRBV27	NA	NA	TRBJ1-1	TGTGCCAGCACCCCGACAGGTTTGAACACTGAAGCTTTCTTT	CASTPTGLNTEAFF
13	TRBV2	NA	NA	TRBJ1-4	TGTGCCAGCAGCGGTACAACTAATGAAAAACTGTTTTTT	CASSGTTNEKLFF
12	TRBV5-6	NA	few	TRBJ1-1	TGTGCCAGCAGCTCCGGGATTTCTGAAGCTTTCTTT	CASSSGISEAFF
13	TRBV2	NA	NA	TRBJ1-5	TGTGCCAGCACCCAACAGGGTAATCAGCCCCAGCATTTT	CASTQQGNQPQHF
14	TRBV5-5	NA	NA	TRBJ1-1	TGTGCCAGCAGCTTGGACAGATTGAACACTGAAGCTTTCTTT	CASSLDRLNTEAFF
11	TRBV12-3/TRBV12-4	NA	once	TRBJ2-7	TGTGCCAGCAGTGACAACTACGAGCAGTACTTC	CASSDNYEQYF
11	TRBV12-3/TRBV12-4	NA	few	TRBJ1-2	TGTGCCAGCAGTTTTGGTTATGGCTACACCTTC	CASSFGYGYTF
15	TRBV3-1/TRBV3-2	TRBD1	NA	TRBJ1-2	TGTGCCAGCAGCCCACCGGGACAGGGTTACTATGGCTACACCTTC	CASSPPGQGYYGYTF
16	TRBV18	TRBD1	NA	TRBJ2-7	TGTGCCAGCTCACCGTACCGGGACAGGGACCCCTACGAGCAGTACTTC	CASSPYRDRDPYEQYF
14	TRBV5-1	TRBD1	few	TRBJ2-7	TGCGCCAGCAGCGCGGGACAGGATCTAAGAGAGCAGTACTTC	CASSAGQDLREQYF
15	TRBV3-1/TRBV3-2	TRBD1	NA	TRBJ2-7	TGTGCCAGCAGCTCCGGGACAGGGGTCTTCTACGAGCAGTACTTC	CASSSGTGVFYEQYF
14	TRBV6-2/TRBV6-3	TRBD1	NA	TRBJ1-1	TGTGCCAGCAGCAACAGGGGAGAGACTACTGAAGCTTTCTTT	CASSNRGETTEAFF
19	TRBV15	NA	NA	TRBJ2-6	TGTGCCACCAGCAGAGATAACCGGGATAGAAGCTCTGGGGCCAACGTCCTGACTTTC	CATSRDNRDRSSGANVLTF
13	TRBV6-5	TRBD1	NA	TRBJ2-7	TGTGCCAGCAGTTACAGGGGGCGGTTCGAGCAGTACTTC	CASSYRGRFEQYF
13	TRBV5-1	NA	NA	TRBJ1-1	TGCGCCAGCAGCCCCCCGCCTTTTCCTGAAGCTTTCTTT	CASSPPPFPEAFF
16	TRBV7-9	NA	NA	TRBJ2-2	TGTGCCAGCAGCTGGACGGGCAGGGGGAACACCGGGGAGCTGTTTTTT	CASSWTGRGNTGELFF
16	TRBV6-5	TRBD1	NA	TRBJ2-7	TGTGCCAGCAGTTCCCCCGGACAGGGCTCCTCCTACGAGCAGTACTTC	CASSSPGQGSSYEQYF